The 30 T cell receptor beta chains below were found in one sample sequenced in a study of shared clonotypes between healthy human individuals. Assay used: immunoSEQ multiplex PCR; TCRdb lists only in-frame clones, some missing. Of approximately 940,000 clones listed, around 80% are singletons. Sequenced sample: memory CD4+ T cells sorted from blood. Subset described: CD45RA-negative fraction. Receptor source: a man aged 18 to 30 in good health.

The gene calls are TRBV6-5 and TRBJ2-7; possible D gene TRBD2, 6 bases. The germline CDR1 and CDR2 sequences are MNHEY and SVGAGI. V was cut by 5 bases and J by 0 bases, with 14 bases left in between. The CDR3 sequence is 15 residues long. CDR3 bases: TGTGCCAGCAGTCCTCGGGGGACGCACTCCTACGAGCAGTACTTC. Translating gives CASSPRGTHSYEQYF.

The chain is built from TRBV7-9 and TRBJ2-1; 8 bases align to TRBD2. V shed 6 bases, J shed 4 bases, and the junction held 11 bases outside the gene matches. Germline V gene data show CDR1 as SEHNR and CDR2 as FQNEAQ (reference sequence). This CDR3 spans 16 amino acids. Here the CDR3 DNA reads TGTGCCAGCAGATCCACTGAGCGGGGGTCATACAATGAGCAGTTCTTC. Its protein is CASRSTERGSYNEQFF. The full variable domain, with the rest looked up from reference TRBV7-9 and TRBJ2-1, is DTGVSQNPRHKITKRGQNVTFRCDPISEHNRLYWYRQTLGQGPEFLTYFQNEAQLEKSRLLSDRFSAERPKGSFSTLEIQRTEQGDSAMYLCASRSTERGSYNEQFFGPGTRLTVL.

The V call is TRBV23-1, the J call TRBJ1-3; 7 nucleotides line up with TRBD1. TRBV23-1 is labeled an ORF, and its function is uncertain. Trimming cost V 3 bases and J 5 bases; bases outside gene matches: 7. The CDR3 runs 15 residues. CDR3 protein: CASSQAPGQRNTIYF. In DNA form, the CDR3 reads TGCGCCAGCAGTCAGGCGCCGGGACAGCGAAACACCATATATTTT.

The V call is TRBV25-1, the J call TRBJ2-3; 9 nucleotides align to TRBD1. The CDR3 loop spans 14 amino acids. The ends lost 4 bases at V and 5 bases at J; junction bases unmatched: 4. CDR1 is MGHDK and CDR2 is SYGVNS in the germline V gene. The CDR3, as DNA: TGTGCCAGCAGTGGCACGGACAGGGGAGATACGCAGTATTTT. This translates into CASSGTDRGDTQYF.

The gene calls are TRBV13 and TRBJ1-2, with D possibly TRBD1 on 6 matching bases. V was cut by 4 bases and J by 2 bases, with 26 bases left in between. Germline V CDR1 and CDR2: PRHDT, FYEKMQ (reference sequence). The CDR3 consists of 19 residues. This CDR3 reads CASSSPTTAKGGSNYGYTF. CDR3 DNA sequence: TGTGCCAGCAGCTCACCTACCACAGCCAAAGGGGGATCCAACTATGGCTACACCTTC.

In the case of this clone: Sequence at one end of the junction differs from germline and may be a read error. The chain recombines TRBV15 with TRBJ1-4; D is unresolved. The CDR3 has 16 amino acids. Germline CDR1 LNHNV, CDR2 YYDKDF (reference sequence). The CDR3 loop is CATSRGAHSTNEKLFF. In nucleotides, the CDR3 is TGTGCCACCAGCAGGGGAGCCCACTCAACAAATGAAAAACTGTTTTTT.

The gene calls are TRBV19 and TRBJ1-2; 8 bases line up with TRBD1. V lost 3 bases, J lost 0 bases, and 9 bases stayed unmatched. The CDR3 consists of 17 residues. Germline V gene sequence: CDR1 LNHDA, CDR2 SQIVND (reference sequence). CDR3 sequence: CASSISGTGESNYGYTF. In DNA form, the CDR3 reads TGTGCCAGTAGTATTAGCGGGACAGGCGAATCTAACTATGGCTACACCTTC.

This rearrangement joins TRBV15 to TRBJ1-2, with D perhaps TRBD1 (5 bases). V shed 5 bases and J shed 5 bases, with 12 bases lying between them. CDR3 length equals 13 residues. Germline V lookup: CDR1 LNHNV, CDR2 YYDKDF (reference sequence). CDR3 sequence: CATSFGAEYGYTF. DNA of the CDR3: TGTGCCACCAGCTTCGGGGCAGAGTATGGCTACACCTTC.

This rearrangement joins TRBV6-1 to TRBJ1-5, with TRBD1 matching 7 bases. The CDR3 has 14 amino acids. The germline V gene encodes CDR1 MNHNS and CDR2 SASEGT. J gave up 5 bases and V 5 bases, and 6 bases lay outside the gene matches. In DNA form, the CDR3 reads TGTGCCAGCAGTCCGGGACAGCTATATCAGCCCCAGCATTTT. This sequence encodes CASSPGQLYQPQHF.

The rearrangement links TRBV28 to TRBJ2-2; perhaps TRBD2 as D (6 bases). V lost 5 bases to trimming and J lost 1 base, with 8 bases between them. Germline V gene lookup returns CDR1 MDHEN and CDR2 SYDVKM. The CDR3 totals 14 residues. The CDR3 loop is CASSPGGNTGELFF. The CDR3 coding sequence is TGTGCCAGCAGTCCCGGGGGGAACACCGGGGAGCTGTTTTTT.

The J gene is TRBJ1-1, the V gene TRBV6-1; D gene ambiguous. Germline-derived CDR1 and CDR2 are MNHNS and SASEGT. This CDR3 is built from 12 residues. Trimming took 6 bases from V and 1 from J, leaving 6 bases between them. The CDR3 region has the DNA TGTGCCAGCAGACCAGGGAACACTGAAGCTTTCTTT. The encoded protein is CASRPGNTEAFF.

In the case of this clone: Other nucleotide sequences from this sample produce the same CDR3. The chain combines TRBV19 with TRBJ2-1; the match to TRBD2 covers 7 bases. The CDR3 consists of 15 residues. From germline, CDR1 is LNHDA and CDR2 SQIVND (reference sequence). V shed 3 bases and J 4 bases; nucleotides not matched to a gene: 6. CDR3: CASSIEGTTYNEQFF. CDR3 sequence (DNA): TGTGCCAGTAGTATCGAAGGGACTACGTACAATGAGCAGTTCTTC.

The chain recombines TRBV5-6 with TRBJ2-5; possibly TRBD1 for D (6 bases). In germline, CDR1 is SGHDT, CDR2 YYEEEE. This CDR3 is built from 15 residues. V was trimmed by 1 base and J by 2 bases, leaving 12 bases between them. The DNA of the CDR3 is TGTGCCAGCAGCTTGTGGGGGCAGGCGCAAGAGACCCAGTACTTC. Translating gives CASSLWGQAQETQYF.

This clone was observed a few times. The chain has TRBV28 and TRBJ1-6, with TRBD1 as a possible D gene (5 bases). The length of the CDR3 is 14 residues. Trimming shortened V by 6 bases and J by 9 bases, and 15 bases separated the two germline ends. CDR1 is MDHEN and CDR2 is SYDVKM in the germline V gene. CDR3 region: CASSLTAGGSPLHF. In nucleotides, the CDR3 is TGTGCCAGCAGCCTGACAGCCGGCGGTTCACCCCTCCACTTT.

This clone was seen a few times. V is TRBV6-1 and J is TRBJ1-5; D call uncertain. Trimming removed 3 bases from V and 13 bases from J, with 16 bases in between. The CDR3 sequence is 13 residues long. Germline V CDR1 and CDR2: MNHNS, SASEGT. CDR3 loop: CASSEEPGDQQHF. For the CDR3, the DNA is TGTGCCAGCAGTGAGGAACCGGGAGACCAACAGCATTTT.

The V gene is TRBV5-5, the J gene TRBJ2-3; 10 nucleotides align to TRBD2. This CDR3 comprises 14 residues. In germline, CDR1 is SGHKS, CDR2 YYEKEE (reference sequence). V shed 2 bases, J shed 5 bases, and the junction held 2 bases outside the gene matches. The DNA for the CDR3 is TGTGCCAGCAGCTTTCTAGCGGGAGAAGATACGCAGTATTTT. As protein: CASSFLAGEDTQYF.

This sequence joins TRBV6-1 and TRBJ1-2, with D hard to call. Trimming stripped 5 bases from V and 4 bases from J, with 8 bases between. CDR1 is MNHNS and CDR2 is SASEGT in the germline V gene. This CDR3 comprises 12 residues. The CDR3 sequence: CASSPGSYGYTF. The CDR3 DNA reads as TGTGCCAGCAGTCCTGGTTCCTATGGCTACACCTTC.

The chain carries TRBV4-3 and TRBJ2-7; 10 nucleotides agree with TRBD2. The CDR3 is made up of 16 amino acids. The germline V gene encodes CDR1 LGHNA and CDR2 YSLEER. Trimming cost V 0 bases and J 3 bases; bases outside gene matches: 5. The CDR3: CASSQDAQREGYEQYF. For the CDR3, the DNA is TGCGCCAGCAGCCAAGACGCCCAGCGGGAGGGCTACGAGCAGTACTTC.

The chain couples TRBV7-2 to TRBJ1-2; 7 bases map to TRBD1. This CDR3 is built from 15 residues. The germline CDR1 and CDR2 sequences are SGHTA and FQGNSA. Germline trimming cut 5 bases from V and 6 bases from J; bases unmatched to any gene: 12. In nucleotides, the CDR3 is TGTGCCAGCAGCCCATCGGGACAGAGGAACAATGGCTACACCTTC. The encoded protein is CASSPSGQRNNGYTF.

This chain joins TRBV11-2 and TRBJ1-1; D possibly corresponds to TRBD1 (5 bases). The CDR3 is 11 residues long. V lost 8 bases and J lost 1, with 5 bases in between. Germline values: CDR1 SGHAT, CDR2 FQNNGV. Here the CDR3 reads CASGGNTEAFF. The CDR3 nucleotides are TGTGCCAGCGGGGGGAACACTGAAGCTTTCTTT.

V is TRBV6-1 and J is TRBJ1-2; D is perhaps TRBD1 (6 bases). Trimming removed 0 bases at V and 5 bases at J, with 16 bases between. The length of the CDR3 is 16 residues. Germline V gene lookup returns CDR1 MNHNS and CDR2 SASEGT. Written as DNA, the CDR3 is TGTGCCAGCAGTGAAGCCACAGGGACTTCCCGTTATGGCTACACCTTC. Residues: CASSEATGTSRYGYTF.

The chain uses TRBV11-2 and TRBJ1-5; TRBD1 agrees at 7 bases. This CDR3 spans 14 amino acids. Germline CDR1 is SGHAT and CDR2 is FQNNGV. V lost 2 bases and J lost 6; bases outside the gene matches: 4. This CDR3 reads CASSLKAGGQPQHF. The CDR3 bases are TGTGCCAGCAGCTTAAAGGCAGGGGGTCAGCCCCAGCATTTT.

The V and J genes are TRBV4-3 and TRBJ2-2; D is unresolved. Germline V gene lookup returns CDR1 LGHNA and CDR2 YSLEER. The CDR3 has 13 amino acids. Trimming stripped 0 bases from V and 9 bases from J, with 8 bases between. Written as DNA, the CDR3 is TGCGCCAGCAGCCAAGACAGGACGAGGGAGCTGTTTTTT. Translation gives CASSQDRTRELFF.

The CDR3 protein is CASSSRDSPSYEQYF. CDR3 nucleotide sequence: TGTGCCAGCAGCTCCCGGGACTCCCCCTCCTACGAGCAGTACTTC. V and J are TRBV7-8 and TRBJ2-7; weak D call: TRBD2 (6 bases). V was trimmed by 4 bases and J by 0 bases, leaving 13 bases between them. This CDR3 is built from 15 residues. The germline CDR1 and CDR2 sequences are SGHVS and FQNEAQ.

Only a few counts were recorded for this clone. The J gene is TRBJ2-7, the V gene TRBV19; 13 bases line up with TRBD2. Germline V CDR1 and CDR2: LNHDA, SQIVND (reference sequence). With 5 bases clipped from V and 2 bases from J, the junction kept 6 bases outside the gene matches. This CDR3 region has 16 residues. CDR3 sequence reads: CASSGSTSGRPYEQYF. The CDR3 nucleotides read TGTGCCAGTAGTGGATCGACTAGCGGGAGGCCCTACGAGCAGTACTTC.

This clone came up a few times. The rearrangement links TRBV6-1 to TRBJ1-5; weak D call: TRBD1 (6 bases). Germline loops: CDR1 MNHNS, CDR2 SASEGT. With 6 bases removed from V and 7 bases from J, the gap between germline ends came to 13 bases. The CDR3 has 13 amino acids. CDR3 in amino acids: CASSGGREQPQHF. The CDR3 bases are TGTGCCAGCAGCGGGGGCAGGGAGCAGCCCCAGCATTTT.

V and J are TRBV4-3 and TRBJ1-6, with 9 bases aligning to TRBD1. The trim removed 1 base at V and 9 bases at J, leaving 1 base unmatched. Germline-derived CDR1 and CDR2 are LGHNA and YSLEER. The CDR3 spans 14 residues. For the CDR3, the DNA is TGCGCCAGCAGCCAAGCACAGGGGGCTTCACCCCTCCACTTT. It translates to CASSQAQGASPLHF.

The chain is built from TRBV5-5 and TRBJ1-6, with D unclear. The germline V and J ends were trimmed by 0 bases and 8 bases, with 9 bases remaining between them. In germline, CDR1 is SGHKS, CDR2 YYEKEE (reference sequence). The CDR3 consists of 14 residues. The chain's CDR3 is CASSLGSGYSPLHF. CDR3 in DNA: TGTGCCAGCAGCTTGGGTTCAGGCTATTCACCCCTCCACTTT.

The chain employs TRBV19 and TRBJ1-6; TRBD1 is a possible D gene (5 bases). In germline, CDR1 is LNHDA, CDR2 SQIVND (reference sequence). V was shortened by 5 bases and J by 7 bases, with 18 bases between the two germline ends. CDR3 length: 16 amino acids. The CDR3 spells CASSRLGQGGNSPLHF. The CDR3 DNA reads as TGTGCCAGTAGTCGACTCGGCCAGGGAGGCAATTCACCCCTCCACTTT. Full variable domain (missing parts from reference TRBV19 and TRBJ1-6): DGGITQSPKYLFRKEGQNVTLSCEQNLNHDAMYWYRQDPGQGLRLIYYSQIVNDFQKGDIAEGYSVSREKKESFPLTVTSAQKNPTAFYLCASSRLGQGGNSPLHFGNGTRLTVT.

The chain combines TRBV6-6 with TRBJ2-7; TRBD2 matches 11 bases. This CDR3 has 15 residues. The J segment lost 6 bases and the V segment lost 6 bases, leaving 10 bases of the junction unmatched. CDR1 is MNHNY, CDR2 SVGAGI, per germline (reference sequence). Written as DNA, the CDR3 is TGTGCCAGCAGCGAGAGGTCTAGCGGGAGGAGCGAGCAGTACTTC. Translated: CASSERSSGRSEQYF.